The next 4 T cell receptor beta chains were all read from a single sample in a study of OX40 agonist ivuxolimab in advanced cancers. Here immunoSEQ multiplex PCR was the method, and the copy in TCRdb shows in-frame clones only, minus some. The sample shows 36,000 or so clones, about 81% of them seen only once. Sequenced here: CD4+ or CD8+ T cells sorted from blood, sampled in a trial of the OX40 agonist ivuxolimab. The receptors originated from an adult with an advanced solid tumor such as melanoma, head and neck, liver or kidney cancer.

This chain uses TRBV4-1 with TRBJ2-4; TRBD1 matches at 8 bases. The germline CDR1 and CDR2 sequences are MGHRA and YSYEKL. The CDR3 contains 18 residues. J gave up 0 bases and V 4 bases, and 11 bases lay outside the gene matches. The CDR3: CASSPGQGVVGAKNIQYF. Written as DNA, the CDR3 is TGCGCCAGCAGCCCTGGACAGGGTGTAGTCGGAGCCAAAAACATTCAGTACTTC.

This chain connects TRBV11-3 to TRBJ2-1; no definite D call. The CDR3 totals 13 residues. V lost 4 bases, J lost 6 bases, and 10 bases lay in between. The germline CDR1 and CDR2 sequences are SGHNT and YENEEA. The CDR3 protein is CASSSRRLNEQFF. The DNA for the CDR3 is TGTGCCAGCAGCTCACGACGTCTCAATGAGCAGTTCTTC.

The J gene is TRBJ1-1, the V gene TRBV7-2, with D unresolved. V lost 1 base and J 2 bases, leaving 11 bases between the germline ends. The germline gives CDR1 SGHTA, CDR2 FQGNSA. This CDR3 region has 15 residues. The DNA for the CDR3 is TGTGCCAGCAGCTTAGATGGTACAACTAACACTGAAGCTTTCTTT. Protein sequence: CASSLDGTTNTEAFF.

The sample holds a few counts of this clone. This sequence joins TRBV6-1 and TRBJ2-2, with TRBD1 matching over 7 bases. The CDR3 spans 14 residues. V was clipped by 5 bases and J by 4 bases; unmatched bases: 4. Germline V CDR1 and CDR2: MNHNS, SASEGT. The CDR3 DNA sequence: TGTGCCAGCAGTTTGAACAGGGGCACCGGGGAGCTGTTTTTT. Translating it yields CASSLNRGTGELFF.